This is a list of T cell receptor beta chains from one sample in a study of blood T cell repertoires in COVID-19. The assay was immunoSEQ multiplex PCR, and TCRdb's table has in-frame clones only and misses some. The data show a few hundred thousand clones, 75% to 85% seen once. The sample was PBMCs or T cells enriched from blood (not recorded which). The receptors were gathered from a woman aged 40 to 50 with acute COVID-19. The conserved cysteine and the conserved F or W are not part of the CDR3 here.

j_call v_call cdr3_aa
TRBJ1-2 TRBV11-2 ASSSYDRDNYGYT
TRBJ2-5 TRBV6-5 ASSPQGEVKTQY
TRBJ1-1 TRBV6-2/TRBV6-3 ASSRESGGEAF
TRBJ1-2 TRBV12-3/TRBV12-4 ASSSISGYT
TRBJ2-2 TRBV18 ASSSRQGAKSTGELF
TRBJ1-1 TRBV9 ASRGTGDSQAF
TRBJ1-5 TRBV19 ASSIVGGAGQPQH
TRBJ1-1 TRBV7-9 ASSIDRATEAF
TRBJ2-1 TRBV6-1 ASSEAGGLVQF
TRBJ1-5 TRBV25-1 ATEGGQGENQPQH
TRBJ1-1 TRBV28 ASSLWGQGISAEAF
TRBJ2-3 TRBV6-4 ASSDGSGSGTDTQY
TRBJ2-2 TRBV7-2 ASSFRGQNTGELF
TRBJ2-4 TRBV29-1 SVRLAGLNIQY
TRBJ2-7 TRBV27 ASSILDRVGEQY
TRBJ1-4 TRBV20-1 SASRTGEREKLF
TRBJ2-3 TRBV19 ASSISGTGLPDTQY
TRBJ1-2 TRBV5-5 ASSSGSGLSYT
TRBJ2-3 TRBV19 ASSRWTGDTDTQY
TRBJ1-2 TRBV12-3/TRBV12-4 ASSLKGYYGYT
TRBJ2-1 TRBV7-3 ASSPQGYNEQF
TRBJ2-7 TRBV30 AWDRGSDEQY
TRBJ2-1 TRBV6-1 ASSEDRRNEQF
TRBJ1-2 TRBV7-8 ASSFLTEINYGYT
TRBJ1-5 TRBV21-1 ASSTLREGDGNQPQH
TRBJ2-2 TRBV29-1 SGTSAGLGPGELF
TRBJ2-6 TRBV28 ASSLAGPGANVLT
TRBJ2-5 TRBV30 ACRGAGETQY